Below, 9 T cell receptor beta chains from the same sample are listed, as sequenced in a study of neurological immune-mediated disorders. Using its own MiXCR run on the 5' RACE reads, TCRdb lists one record per CDR3 protein. The data contain tens of thousands of distinct CDR3 sequences, 5.2% of them singletons. Sequences were obtained from PBMCs. The receptors come from a man aged 18-30 years with multiple sclerosis.

This clonotype appeared many times. The CDR3 protein is CASSVEGRDSGEQFF. Here the CDR3 DNA reads TGTGCCAGCAGCGTAGAGGGTAGGGATAGCGGTGAGCAGTTCTTC. The J gene is TRBJ2-1, the V gene TRBV9; D may be TRBD2 (6 bases). This CDR3 comprises 15 residues. Germline V gene sequence: CDR1 SGDLS, CDR2 YYNGEE. V dropped 0 bases and J dropped 9 bases, with 16 bases sitting between them.

This clonotype was counted at least ten times. The genes are TRBV2 and TRBJ1-1; the match to TRBD1 covers 8 bases. The germline gives CDR1 SNHLY, CDR2 FYNNEI. V shed 6 bases, J shed 11 bases, and the junction held 14 bases outside the gene matches. This CDR3 has 14 amino acids. The DNA for the CDR3 is TGTGCCAGCAGCGATCTAACAGGGGGGCGAGGGGCTTTCTTT. It is translated as CASSDLTGGRGAFF.

This clonotype appeared many times. The chain links TRBV5-1 to TRBJ2-5; TRBD1 matches at 7 bases. The CDR3 consists of 15 residues. Trimming removed 2 bases from V and 5 bases from J; junction bases left unmatched: 9. Germline V gene sequence: CDR1 SGHRS, CDR2 YFSETQ. CDR3 loop: CASSFRQGRAETQYF. For the CDR3, the DNA is TGCGCCAGCAGCTTCCGACAGGGAAGAGCCGAGACCCAGTACTTC.

This clonotype was observed at least ten times. The chain carries TRBV5-1 and TRBJ1-3; TRBD1 might be the D (6 bases). The CDR3 is 16 amino acids. V lost 0 bases to trimming and J lost 0 bases, with 10 bases between them. Germline lookup yields CDR1 SGHRS and CDR2 YFSETQ. In nucleotides, the CDR3 is TGCGCCAGCAGCTTGGTGACGGGACACTCTGGAAACACCATATATTTT. Translated: CASSLVTGHSGNTIYF.

In this sample, this clonotype turned up many times. The genes are TRBV4-3 and TRBJ2-7; maybe TRBD2 (5 bases). This CDR3 is built from 15 residues. V shed 0 bases and J shed 4 bases, with 13 bases lying between them. Germline V CDR1 and CDR2: LGHNA, YSLEER. The CDR3: CASSQEVIAWYEQYF. In DNA, the CDR3 is TGCGCCAGCAGCCAAGAGGTGATAGCGTGGTACGAGCAGTACTTC.

This clonotype was picked up many times. The J gene is TRBJ2-5, the V gene TRBV5-1; TRBD1 matches at 7 bases. Germline values: CDR1 SGHRS, CDR2 YFSETQ. The CDR3 is 13 amino acids. The V segment lost 5 bases and the J segment 1 base; nucleotides outside the gene matches: 2. This CDR3 reads CASRTGFQETQYF. CDR3 bases: TGCGCCAGCAGGACAGGGTTCCAAGAGACCCAGTACTTC.

Ten or more counts support this clonotype. The rearrangement uses TRBV20-1 and TRBJ2-7; 8 bases align to TRBD1. The CDR3 runs to 16 residues. CDR1 and CDR2 from the germline V gene are DFQATT and SNEGSKA (reference sequence). Trimming at V came to 0 bases and at J to 3 bases, leaving 10 bases not matched to a gene. CDR3 nucleotide sequence: TGCAGTGCTAGAGACTCCGGGACAGGCATGATCTACGAGCAGTACTTC. Translating it yields CSARDSGTGMIYEQYF.

Notes on this clonotype: This sequence may be a read error, since a much larger clone differs from it by one base. The chain couples TRBV20-1 to TRBJ2-3; D is perhaps TRBD1 (5 bases). CDR1 and CDR2 from the germline V gene are DFQATT and SNEGSKA (reference sequence). This CDR3 contains 14 residues. V was shortened by 6 bases and J by 0 bases, with 13 bases between the two germline ends. The chain's CDR3 is CSAEGQGSTDTQYF. CDR3 DNA sequence: TGCAGTGCGGAAGGGCAGGGAAGCACAGATACGCAGTATTTT.

The table lists this clonotype with many counts. The chain has TRBV6-5 and TRBJ2-1, with D possibly matching TRBD1 (5 bases). V lost 5 bases and J 5 bases, leaving 16 bases between the germline ends. The CDR3 is 15 residues long. From germline, CDR1 is MNHEY and CDR2 SVGAGI. This chain's CDR3 is CASSPYGRRDNEQFF. The DNA of the CDR3 is TGTGCCAGCAGTCCCTACGGGCGCAGGGACAATGAGCAGTTCTTC.